The 10 T cell receptor beta chains below come from one sample, sequenced in a study of blood T cell repertoires in COVID-19 (dated by TCRdb to the early 2020s). Libraries were prepared through the immunoSEQ multiplex PCR assay. TCRdb obtained this table from immuneACCESS and retained in-frame rearrangements with V and J assigned. These tables miss some clones; where compared with another copy, unresolved V genes account for less than half of the shortfall, and the remainder is unexplained. This sample comprises about 200,000 clones, around 90% of them detected only once. The ten largest clonotypes hold 5.5% to 6.5% of the sample. Sequenced material: peripheral blood. Receptor source: a man in his 60s who had recovered from COVID-19.

Here the CDR3 reads CASSPDRNYGYTF. CDR3 coding DNA: TGTGCCAGCAGCCCAGACAGGAACTATGGCTACACCTTC. The chain is built from TRBV5-4 and TRBJ1-2; D may be TRBD1 (6 bases). The germline V and J ends were trimmed by 4 bases and 2 bases, with 9 bases remaining between them. The CDR3 extends over 13 amino acids. Germline CDR1 reads SGHNT; CDR2 reads YYREEE (reference sequence).

V usage is TRBV28 and J usage is TRBJ2-2; TRBD2 is a possible D gene (5 bases). Trimming left V 7 bases short and J 1 base short, with 16 bases between. Germline V gene sequence: CDR1 MDHEN, CDR2 SYDVKM. CDR3 length: 16 residues. This CDR3 reads CASIPNPAGNTGELFF. The CDR3 DNA reads as TGTGCCAGCATTCCGAACCCCGCGGGGAACACCGGGGAGCTGTTTTTT.

The gene calls are TRBV5-4 and TRBJ1-6, with D possibly being TRBD1 (5 bases). CDR1 SGHNT and CDR2 YYREEE come from the germline V gene (reference sequence). The CDR3 is 16 amino acids. Trimming pared 0 bases from V and 10 bases from J, leaving 17 bases between. This CDR3 reads CASSLAPQGVGSPLHF. The CDR3 bases are TGTGCCAGCAGCTTGGCACCCCAGGGTGTCGGATCACCCCTCCACTTT.

The chain is built from TRBV11-2 and TRBJ2-7, with 7 bases that match TRBD2. The CDR3 sequence is 14 residues long. Germline V gene lookup returns CDR1 SGHAT and CDR2 FQNNGV. V shed 5 bases, J shed 4 bases, and the junction held 8 bases outside the gene matches. CDR3 in DNA: TGTGCCAGCAGCACCACGGGCGGGGGATACGAGCAGTACTTC. This translates into CASSTTGGGYEQYF.

The chain recombines TRBV28 with TRBJ2-1; TRBD2 matches 10 bases. V lost 2 bases and J lost 4; bases outside the gene matches: 5. The CDR3 contains 16 residues. Germline values: CDR1 MDHEN, CDR2 SYDVKM. The CDR3 sequence: CASSLGASGSYNEQFF. The CDR3 DNA is TGTGCCAGCAGTTTAGGGGCTAGCGGGAGTTACAATGAGCAGTTCTTC.

This clone was counted a single time. CDR3 sequence reads: CASSWGQGYSGNTIYF. In DNA form, the CDR3 reads TGTGCCAGCAGCTGGGGACAGGGCTACTCTGGAAACACCATATATTTT. This rearrangement joins TRBV5-5 to TRBJ1-3; 9 nucleotides align to TRBD1. CDR3 length equals 16 residues. V shed 3 bases, J shed 0 bases, and the junction held 4 bases outside the gene matches. The germline V gene has CDR1 SGHKS and CDR2 YYEKEE (reference sequence).

Written as DNA, the CDR3 is TGCGCCAGCAGCCCCGAGACAGGGGGAGCAGAGACCCAGTACTTC. This sequence encodes CASSPETGGAETQYF. The rearrangement joins TRBV5-1 to TRBJ2-5, with 9 bases that match TRBD1. Germline V gives CDR1 SGHRS, CDR2 YFSETQ. The CDR3 spans 15 residues. V was clipped by 4 bases and J by 4 bases; unmatched bases: 8.

This clone was seen once. The chain links TRBV5-4 to TRBJ1-1; 8 bases agree with TRBD1. There are 14 residues in the CDR3. CDR1 SGHNT and CDR2 YYREEE come from the germline V gene (reference sequence). The J segment lost 6 bases and the V segment lost 3 bases, leaving 7 bases of the junction unmatched. The CDR3 nucleotides are TGTGCCAGCAGCTCGAGGACAGGGTGGGCTGAAGCTTTCTTT. Translating it yields CASSSRTGWAEAFF.

The chain combines TRBV3-1 (or the pseudogene TRBV3-2) with TRBJ2-2; 7 bases match TRBD1. With V trimmed by 5 bases and J by 1 base, 7 bases remained unmatched. Germline-derived CDR1 and CDR2 are LGHDT and YNNKEL (reference sequence). The CDR3 has 16 amino acids. In DNA form, the CDR3 reads TGTGCCAGCAGCTTACCGGGACAGCGGAACACCGGGGAGCTGTTTTTT. Translating it yields CASSLPGQRNTGELFF.

The gene calls are TRBV7-2 and TRBJ2-5; the match to TRBD2 covers 8 bases. V was clipped by 7 bases and J by 5 bases; unmatched bases: 12. This CDR3 has 15 amino acids. Germline values: CDR1 SGHTA, CDR2 FQGNSA. CDR3 in DNA: TGTGCCAGCACCTTGAACCGGGGGGGAGGTGAGACCCAGTACTTC. It translates to CASTLNRGGGETQYF. Based on the CDR3 plus reference TRBV7-2 and TRBJ2-5, the full variable domain is GAGVSQSPSNKVTEKGKDVELRCDPISGHTALYWYRQSLGQGLEFLIYFQGNSAPDKSGLPSDRFSAERTGGSVSTLTIQRTQQEDSAVYLCASTLNRGGGETQYFGPGTRLLVL.